Following are 29 T cell receptor beta chains from one sample sequenced in a study of blood T cell repertoires in COVID-19. Method: immunoSEQ multiplex PCR; TCRdb's copy keeps in-frame clones and lacks some. The data show under 250,000 clones, 83% seen once. Input material: peripheral blood. The source is a human donor in a cohort sampled during active COVID-19.

The CDR3 DNA follows: TGTGCCAGCAGCTTAGCCCTCAGGGGGGTTCCGGGCACTGAAGCTTTCTTT. Translated: CASSLALRGVPGTEAFF. The gene calls are TRBV7-8 and TRBJ1-1; 7 bases are shared with TRBD1. The germline V gene has CDR1 SGHVS and CDR2 FQNEAQ. The length of the CDR3 is 17 residues. The trim removed 0 bases at V and 4 bases at J, leaving 11 bases unmatched.

The table lists this clone with a few counts. The same CDR3 also results from other DNA sequences found in this sample. V is TRBV18 and J is TRBJ2-5; tentative D call: TRBD1 (6 bases). The germline V gene has CDR1 KGHSH and CDR2 LQKENI. V gave up 2 bases and J gave up 1 base, with 11 bases separating them. The CDR3 runs 15 residues. As DNA, the CDR3 is TGTGCCAGCTCACCAAGGCAGGGGTCCCAAGAGACCCAGTACTTC. Its translation: CASSPRQGSQETQYF.

J is TRBJ2-2 and V is TRBV30, with 11 bases lining up with TRBD2. Germline V CDR1 and CDR2: GTSNPN, SVGIG (reference sequence). Trimming at V came to 8 bases and at J to 4 bases, leaving 12 bases not matched to a gene. The CDR3 length is 16 residues. This CDR3 is CALGLAGPRSTGELFF. Here the CDR3 DNA reads TGTGCCCTTGGACTAGCGGGCCCCCGAAGCACCGGGGAGCTGTTTTTT.

The rearrangement links TRBV12-2 to TRBJ2-3; the table assigns TRBD2, which was not confirmed against the DNA. TRBV12-2 is recorded as a pseudogene. This CDR3 region has 15 residues. CDR3: CASRLAGGSTDTQYF. Written as DNA, the CDR3 is TGTGCAAGTCGCTTAGCGGGAGGTAGCACAGATACGCAGTATTTT.

The chain uses TRBV5-1 and TRBJ1-6, with 8 positions matching TRBD1. The CDR3 is 15 residues long. V lost 4 bases and J lost 8; bases outside the gene matches: 8. The germline gives CDR1 SGHRS, CDR2 YFSETQ. The CDR3 loop reads CASSAGQAFDSPLHF. As DNA, the CDR3 is TGCGCCAGCAGCGCGGGACAGGCTTTTGATTCACCCCTCCACTTT. Full variable domain (rest looked up from reference TRBV5-1 and TRBJ1-6): KAGVTQTPRYLIKTRGQQVTLSCSPISGHRSVSWYQQTPGQGLQFLFEYFSETQRNKGNFPGRFSGRQFSNSRSEMNVSTLELGDSALYLCASSAGQAFDSPLHFGNGTRLTVT.

V and J are TRBV29-1 and TRBJ1-3, with a weak D call TRBD1 (6 bases). The CDR3 sequence is 13 residues long. Trimming removed 7 bases from V and 2 bases from J, with 12 bases in between. Germline V CDR1 and CDR2: SQVTM, ANQGSEA. The CDR3 bases are TGCAGCGCAGAACAGGGTGCTGGAAACACCATATATTTT. It encodes CSAEQGAGNTIYF.

The chain has TRBV5-4 and TRBJ1-5; TRBD1 might be the D (5 bases). Between the trimmed V and J ends, which lost 4 bases and 4 bases, there was a span of 9 bases. The CDR3 contains 13 residues. Looked up from germline, CDR1 is SGHNT and CDR2 is YYREEE (reference sequence). This CDR3 is CASSRDSNQPQHF. The CDR3 bases are TGTGCCAGCAGCCGTGACAGTAATCAGCCCCAGCATTTT.

The V call is TRBV6-5, the J call TRBJ2-1; possible D gene TRBD2, 6 bases. V was trimmed by 0 bases and J by 8 bases, leaving 17 bases between them. This CDR3 comprises 16 residues. Per the germline V gene, CDR1 is MNHEY and CDR2 is SVGAGI. For the CDR3, the DNA is TGTGCCAGCAGTTACTCGATAACTAGCAAGGTCGATGAGCAGTTCTTC. As protein: CASSYSITSKVDEQFF.

This chain joins TRBV21-1 and TRBJ2-7; TRBD1 is the table's D call, not checked against the DNA. TRBV21-1 is a known pseudogene. The CDR3 loop spans 15 amino acids. The chain's CDR3 is CASTHSTGGLNEQYF. The CDR3 nucleotides read TGTGCCAGCACCCACTCGACAGGGGGGCTCAACGAGCAGTACTTC.

The chain combines TRBV11-2 with TRBJ2-1; no definite D call. Trimming took 6 bases from V and 8 from J, leaving 8 bases between them. The CDR3 covers 11 residues. The germline V gene encodes CDR1 SGHAT and CDR2 FQNNGV. The CDR3 protein is CASSTRDEQFF. Here the CDR3 DNA reads TGTGCCAGCAGTACGCGCGATGAGCAGTTCTTC. The whole variable domain, remainder taken from reference TRBV11-2 and TRBJ2-1, is EAGVAQSPRYKIIEKRQSVAFWCNPISGHATLYWYQQILGQGPKLLIQFQNNGVVDDSQLPKDRFSAERLKGVDSTLKIQPAKLEDSAVYLCASSTRDEQFFGPGTRLTVL.

The chain combines TRBV7-9 with TRBJ1-2; D not resolved. V dropped 4 bases and J dropped 8 bases, with 11 bases sitting between them. The CDR3 totals 12 residues. The germline V gene encodes CDR1 SEHNR and CDR2 FQNEAQ (reference sequence). The CDR3 region is CASSSSGLGYTF. The DNA of the CDR3 is TGTGCCAGCAGCTCCTCAGGTTTAGGCTACACCTTC.

The chain has TRBV29-1 and TRBJ1-2; D is perhaps TRBD1 (5 bases). Trimming removed 5 bases from V and 4 bases from J, with 11 bases in between. Germline assignment: CDR1 SQVTM and CDR2 ANQGSEA. This CDR3 region has 12 residues. The DNA for the CDR3 is TGCAGCGTTTTGGACACCTTCTATGGCTACACCTTC. It codes for CSVLDTFYGYTF.

This chain joins TRBV2 and TRBJ2-3; D call uncertain. Germline V gene data show CDR1 as SNHLY and CDR2 as FYNNEI. The CDR3 is made up of 13 amino acids. The ends were cut back, 5 bases at V and 6 bases at J, with 12 bases in the middle. The CDR3 bases are TGTGCCAGCAGTCGCATACAGTGGGATACGCAGTATTTT. As protein: CASSRIQWDTQYF.

The chain joins TRBV5-5 to TRBJ1-5, with 7 bases lining up with TRBD1. V lost 1 base, J lost 6 bases, and 10 bases stayed unmatched. CDR1 is SGHKS and CDR2 is YYEKEE in the germline V gene (reference sequence). The CDR3 runs to 16 residues. CDR3 residues: CASSLRASGGGQPQHF. The CDR3 DNA follows: TGTGCCAGCAGCTTGAGGGCTTCAGGGGGTGGTCAGCCCCAGCATTTT.

This CDR3 is CAISESSSGSATDTQYF. DNA of the CDR3: TGTGCCATCAGTGAGTCGAGTAGCGGGAGTGCCACAGATACGCAGTATTTT. The chain carries TRBV10-3 and TRBJ2-3, with 9 bases fitting TRBD2. This CDR3 has 17 amino acids. J gave up 2 bases and V 0 bases, and 6 bases lay outside the gene matches. Germline CDR1 and CDR2: ENHRY and SYGVKD.

The chain uses TRBV12-3 or TRBV12-4 and TRBJ1-3; the D is unclear. This CDR3 has 13 residues. V lost 7 bases and J 0 bases, leaving 7 bases between the germline ends. For the CDR3, the DNA is TGTGCCAGCACCCAGGACTCTGGAAACACCATATATTTT. Protein: CASTQDSGNTIYF.

CDR3 DNA: TGTGCCAGCAGTTTCGTCGGACAGGGGGCGGATACGCAGTATTTT. Translated, it gives CASSFVGQGADTQYF. The J gene is TRBJ2-3, the V gene TRBV28; 11 bases are shared with TRBD1. Unmatched junction bases numbered 5, after V lost 3 bases and J lost 6 bases. The CDR3 is 15 amino acids. Germline-derived CDR1 and CDR2 are MDHEN and SYDVKM. Full variable domain (rest looked up from reference TRBV28 and TRBJ2-3): DVKVTQSSRYLVKRTGEKVFLECVQDMDHENMFWYRQDPGLGLRLIYFSYDVKMKEKGDIPEGYSVSREKKERFSLILESASTNQTSMYLCASSFVGQGADTQYFGPGTRLTVL.

The chain recombines TRBV29-1 with TRBJ1-1; 8 bases map to TRBD1. The CDR3 is 13 amino acids. After removal of 6 bases from V and 5 bases from J, the junction contained 8 bases not matched to a gene. Germline loops: CDR1 SQVTM, CDR2 ANQGSEA. CDR3 nucleotide sequence: TGCAGCGTGGCCCGACAGGGGAGGACTGAAGCTTTCTTT. It specifies CSVARQGRTEAFF.

In this sample, this clone turned up a few times. J is TRBJ1-5 and V is TRBV2; 8 positions agree with TRBD1. The CDR3 is 17 residues long. J was trimmed by 6 bases and V by 6 bases; bases with no gene match: 16. CDR1 and CDR2 from the germline V gene are SNHLY and FYNNEI. CDR3 in DNA: TGTGCCAGCAGAGACACGTCGCTCCAGGGGGCGTCTCAGCCCCAGCATTTT. It is translated as CASRDTSLQGASQPQHF.

CDR3 sequence reads: CASSWGTLAPYEQYF. DNA of the CDR3: TGTGCCAGCAGTTGGGGGACTCTGGCCCCCTACGAGCAGTACTTC. V gene TRBV6-2 or TRBV6-3 combines with J gene TRBJ2-7, with D tentatively TRBD2 (6 bases). The germline CDR1 and CDR2 sequences are MNHEY and SVGEGT. This CDR3 has 15 amino acids. The ends were cut back, 4 bases at V and 2 bases at J, with 15 bases in the middle.

The chain uses TRBV9 and TRBJ2-2, with a weak D call TRBD1 (5 bases). The CDR3 is made up of 16 amino acids. Germline assignment: CDR1 SGDLS and CDR2 YYNGEE. V was shortened by 0 bases and J by 4 bases, with 13 bases between the two germline ends. The CDR3 region is CASSVGYRPFTGELFF. DNA of the CDR3: TGTGCCAGCAGCGTAGGTTACAGGCCCTTCACCGGGGAGCTGTTTTTT.

The rearrangement joins TRBV11-2 to TRBJ1-2; a possible D gene is TRBD1 (5 bases). The V and J ends lost 5 bases and 3 bases respectively, with 10 bases between them. The CDR3 has 13 residues. In germline, CDR1 is SGHAT, CDR2 FQNNGV. The CDR3 here is CASSPGRDYGYTF. For the CDR3, the DNA is TGTGCCAGCAGCCCGGGCAGGGACTATGGCTACACCTTC.

CDR3 coding DNA: TGTGCCAGCAGCCCCGGATATTTTGGGACAGGAGGATACTACACCTTC. Its protein is CASSPGYFGTGGYYTF. The chain recombines TRBV5-6 with TRBJ1-2; 8 bases map to TRBD1. There are 16 residues in the CDR3. Per germline, CDR1 SGHDT and CDR2 YYEEEE. V was clipped by 4 bases and J by 10 bases; unmatched bases: 18. Full variable domain (outside the CDR3, taken from reference TRBV5-6 and TRBJ1-2): DAGVTQSPTHLIKTRGQQVTLRCSPKSGHDTVSWYQQALGQGPQFIFQYYEEEERQRGNFPDRFSGHQFPNYSSELNVNALLLGDSALYLCASSPGYFGTGGYYTFGSGTRLTVV.

This clone was counted a single time. The rearrangement links TRBV4-1 to TRBJ1-4, with D uncertain. Germline CDR1 and CDR2: MGHRA and YSYEKL. V was trimmed by 4 bases and J by 0 bases, leaving 9 bases between them. The CDR3 length is 15 residues. The CDR3 DNA reads TGCGCCAGCAGCCTCGAGGATGCAACTAATGAAAAACTGTTTTTT. Protein sequence: CASSLEDATNEKLFF.

CDR3 region: CASSRYSGRHSGANVLTF. The CDR3 nucleotides read TGCGCCAGCAGCCGGTATAGCGGGCGCCACTCTGGGGCCAACGTCCTGACTTTC. The chain carries TRBV4-1 and TRBJ2-6; 7 bases align to TRBD2. The ends lost 4 bases at V and 0 bases at J; junction bases unmatched: 9. The CDR3 has 18 amino acids. Germline V lookup: CDR1 MGHRA, CDR2 YSYEKL.

This CDR3 reads CASSVFGVNREQYF. Written as DNA, the CDR3 is TGTGCCAGTAGTGTTTTCGGGGTTAATAGGGAGCAGTACTTC. This chain uses TRBV19 with TRBJ2-7, with D tentatively TRBD2 (5 bases). Germline CDR1 reads LNHDA; CDR2 reads SQIVND (reference sequence). The V and J ends lost 5 bases and 7 bases respectively, with 18 bases between them. This CDR3 has 14 residues.

In this sample, this clone turned up a few times. The chain couples TRBV2 to TRBJ1-4, with TRBD1 matching over 8 bases. Germline lookup yields CDR1 SNHLY and CDR2 FYNNEI. CDR3 length: 14 amino acids. V lost 6 bases and J lost 7; bases outside the gene matches: 7. In DNA, the CDR3 is TGTGCCAGCAGAGGACAGGGCGCCGGTGAAAAACTGTTTTTT. Its protein is CASRGQGAGEKLFF. The complete variable domain, with remaining parts taken from reference TRBV2 and TRBJ1-4, reads EPEVTQTPSHQVTQMGQEVILRCVPISNHLYFYWYRQILGQKVEFLVSFYNNEISEKSEIFDDQFSVERPDGSNFTLKIRSTKLEDSAMYFCASRGQGAGEKLFFGSGTQLSVL.

The CDR3 coding sequence is TGTGCCAGCAGCGTAGCGGTCTACACAGATACGCAGTATTTT. Protein sequence: CASSVAVYTDTQYF. This sequence joins TRBV9 and TRBJ2-3; D gene uncertain. From germline, CDR1 is SGDLS and CDR2 YYNGEE. The CDR3 has 14 amino acids. Trimming left V 0 bases short and J 2 bases short, with 7 bases between. The complete variable domain, with remaining parts taken from reference TRBV9 and TRBJ2-3, reads DSGVTQTPKHLITATGQRVTLRCSPRSGDLSVYWYQQSLDQGLQFLIQYYNGEERAKGNILERFSAQQFPDLHSELNLSSLELGDSALYFCASSVAVYTDTQYFGPGTRLTVL.

In this sample, this clone turned up a few times. The rearrangement links TRBV15 to TRBJ2-7, with TRBD1 matching over 9 bases. This CDR3 contains 16 residues. Germline trimming cut 3 bases from V and 3 bases from J; bases unmatched to any gene: 9. The germline V gene encodes CDR1 LNHNV and CDR2 YYDKDF (reference sequence). As DNA, the CDR3 is TGTGCCACCAGCAGGGGACCCGGGACAGGGATCTACGAGCAGTACTTC. It encodes CATSRGPGTGIYEQYF. Combining the CDR3 with reference TRBV15 and TRBJ2-7 gives the whole variable domain DAMVIQNPRYQVTQFGKPVTLSCSQTLNHNVMYWYQQKSSQAPKLLFHYYDKDFNNEADTPDNFQSRRPNTSFCFLDIRSPGLGDTAMYLCATSRGPGTGIYEQYFGPGTRLTVT.